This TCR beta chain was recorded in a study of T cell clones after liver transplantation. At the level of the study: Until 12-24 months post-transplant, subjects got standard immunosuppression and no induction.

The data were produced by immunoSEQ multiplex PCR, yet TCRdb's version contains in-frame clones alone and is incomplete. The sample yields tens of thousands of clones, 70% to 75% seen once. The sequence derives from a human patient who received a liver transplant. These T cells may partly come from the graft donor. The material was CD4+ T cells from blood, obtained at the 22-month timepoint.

The CDR3: CASSLANTGELFF. In DNA, the CDR3 is TGCGCCAGCAGCTTGGCCAACACCGGGGAGCTGTTTTTT. J is TRBJ2-2 and V is TRBV5-1; no reliable D call. The V and J ends lost 0 bases and 2 bases respectively, with 2 bases between them. The CDR3 is made up of 13 amino acids. Germline V gene lookup returns CDR1 SGHRS and CDR2 YFSETQ.